What follows describes a single TCR beta chain. The sample holds a few counts of this clonotype. Its antigen is not yet known. The input lacks base qualities; no much larger clone sits a single base away. The data originate from a study of T cell repertoires in cytomegalovirus infection (dated by TCRdb to 2018 to 2020). Notes on the research overall: Recently identified HLA-C-restricted CMV epitopes, whose presentation resists viral immunomodulation, were targeted by peptide stimulations together with well-studied HLA-B-restricted epitopes. The HLA type of each donor mattered for the analysis, because public TCR beta signatures pointed to carriage of CMV infection along with the matching HLA type. Findings and caveats that apply to the study as a whole: The ex vivo response was dominated by HLA-C-restricted CMV-specific TCR beta clonotypes, and the single most frequent clonotype in two of eight donors was supplied by these HLA-C-restricted clonotypes. In both this cohort and an independent cohort of some 380 donors, the cumulative frequency of public TCR beta family members distinguished carriers of CMV infection plus the relevant HLA type.

According to the study, the label for this sample's treatment or condition signals: in vitro stimulation with specific CMV peptide epitopes to enrich CMV-specific T cells. Measured from the cysteine to the phenylalanine, the CDR3 is 14 residues long. Only the CDR3 DNA is retained, 42 bases long and in frame from the first base. Trimmed from V: 7 bases; trimmed from J: 6 bases; junction bases lacking a gene match: 8. Reading the germline V gene gives CDR1 WSHSY and CDR2 SAAADI. Data came from an Illumina HiSeq 1500. The public sequencing data were trimmed at Q25 with fastp and processed into clonotypes with MiXCR by TCRdb, which kept only in-frame beta chains. Under each unique CDR3 protein, matching rows form one entry showing the most common genes and DNA. The sample contains roughly 920,000 distinct CDR3 sequences, approximately 31% of them found a single time. The ten most abundant clones make up 11% to 15% of the sample.

The chain is made from TRBV10-2 and TRBJ1-1; 10 central bases correspond to TRBD1. The source was cultured CD8+ T cells from PBMCs, collected from culture after CMV antigen stimulation. The TCR was taken from a human donor in good health (CMV status not recorded). Some clones in this sample may be carry-over from other donors' samples. The nucleotide sequence is given as TGCGCCAGCAAGGGCGGGACAGGGGTTCCTGAAGCTTTCTTT. The encoded protein is CASKGGTGVPEAFF.